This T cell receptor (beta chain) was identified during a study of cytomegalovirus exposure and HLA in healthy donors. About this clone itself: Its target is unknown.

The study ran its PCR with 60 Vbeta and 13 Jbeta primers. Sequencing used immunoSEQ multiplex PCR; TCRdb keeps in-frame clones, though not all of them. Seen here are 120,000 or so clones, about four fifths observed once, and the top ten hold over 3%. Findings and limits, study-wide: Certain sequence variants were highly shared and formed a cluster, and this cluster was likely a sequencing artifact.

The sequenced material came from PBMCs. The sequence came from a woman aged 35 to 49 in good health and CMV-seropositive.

The CDR3 reads CAISFGGRAPAGELFF. CDR3 nucleotide sequence: TGTGCCATCTCTTTCGGCGGGAGGGCCCCTGCCGGGGAGCTGTTTTTT. This sequence joins TRBV10-3 and TRBJ2-2; 9 positions agree with TRBD2. CDR1 and CDR2 from the germline V gene are ENHRY and SYGVKD. V trimming: 8 bases; J trimming: 6 bases; junction bases outside the gene matches: 13. CDR3 length: 16 residues.